A selection of T cell receptor beta chains follows, all from one sample in a study of T cells after yellow fever vaccination. TCRdb redid the calling of the 5' RACE reads with MiXCR, one entry per CDR3 protein. The table lists hundreds of thousands of distinct CDR3 sequences, 10% to 15% of them singletons. The sequencing here drew on PBMCs, taken on the day of the yellow fever booster vaccination. All receptors derive from a man aged 25-45 years who received the YFV17D yellow fever vaccine. CDR3s include the opening cysteine and the closing phenylalanine or tryptophan. Expanded clones get a size class; other rows say once, few or many, or leave the size out.

V: TRBV11-3; size: -; CDR3: CASSGPLSDTQYF
V: TRBV21-1; size: -; CDR3: CASGRHDSVDGYTF
V: TRBV6-2/TRBV6-3; size: -; CDR3: CASSYSPGLAGSEQYF
V: TRBV9; size: few; CDR3: CASSVEAGGTDTQYF
V: TRBV29-1; size: few; CDR3: CSVLPTTSQETQYF
V: TRBV20-1; size: -; CDR3: CSALPHLNQPQHF
V: TRBV20-1; size: -; CDR3: CSARSHKGGTADTQYF
V: TRBV20-1; size: many; CDR3: CSAFSSGSYGSYNEQFF
V: TRBV30; size: few; CDR3: CAWSLLGGNTEAFF
V: TRBV19; size: -; CDR3: CASSPGTPTIAKNIQYF
V: TRBV12-3/TRBV12-4; size: -; CDR3: CASSLSPGRRSSPLHF
V: TRBV20-1; size: few; CDR3: CSAKKQGGAQPQHF
V: TRBV6-2/TRBV6-3; size: -; CDR3: CASTKQGARPFYTF
V: TRBV5-1; size: -; CDR3: CASSLADPNYGYTF
V: TRBV30; size: -; CDR3: CAWSPLMDGEQFF
V: TRBV20-1; size: few; CDR3: CSAREQGGYEQYF
V: TRBV12-3/TRBV12-4; size: -; CDR3: CASSLGRRNYEQYF
V: TRBV6-2/TRBV6-3; size: few; CDR3: CASRPGTSGLYNEQFF
V: TRBV20-1; size: few; CDR3: CSARKPGEREQYF
V: TRBV20-1; size: few; CDR3: CSARSGGAGGELFF
V: TRBV12-3/TRBV12-4; size: few; CDR3: CASSLAGQGPNQPQHF
V: TRBV7-9; size: -; CDR3: CASSQRGGKSYNEQFF
V: TRBV4-3; size: few; CDR3: CASSQGLIRAGGANTEAFF
V: TRBV14; size: -; CDR3: CASSQAWGSPVGNTIYF
V: TRBV3-1; size: few; CDR3: CASSQEDRSETQYF
V: TRBV9; size: few; CDR3: CASSVSMDSVKTDTQYF
V: TRBV24-1; size: -; CDR3: CATGAGVGTGELFF
V: TRBV12-3/TRBV12-4; size: few; CDR3: CASSLFTRKETQYF
V: TRBV12-3/TRBV12-4; size: -; CDR3: CASTIGLAADTQYF
V: TRBV7-2; size: few; CDR3: CASRVPSYNSPLHF
V: TRBV7-2; size: -; CDR3: CASSFRDGAYEQYF
V: TRBV6-5; size: many; CDR3: CASSSGGLNQPQHF
V: TRBV20-1; size: few; CDR3: CSASLGVQETQYF
V: TRBV7-9; size: few; CDR3: CASSHDRGRWETQYF
V: TRBV20-1; size: -; CDR3: CSAFPSGRVGISYNEQFF
V: TRBV29-1; size: few; CDR3: CSVENPLGQGRTEAFF